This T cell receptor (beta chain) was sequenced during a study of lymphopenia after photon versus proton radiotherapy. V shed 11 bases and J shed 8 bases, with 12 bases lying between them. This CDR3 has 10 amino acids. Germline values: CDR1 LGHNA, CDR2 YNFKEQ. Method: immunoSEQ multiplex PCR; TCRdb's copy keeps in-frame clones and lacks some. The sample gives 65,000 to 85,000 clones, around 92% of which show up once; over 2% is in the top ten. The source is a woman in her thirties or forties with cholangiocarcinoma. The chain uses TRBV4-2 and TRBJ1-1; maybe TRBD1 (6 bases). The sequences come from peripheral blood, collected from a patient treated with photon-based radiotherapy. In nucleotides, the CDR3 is TGTGCCTCCACGGGGGCCGAAGCTTTCTTT. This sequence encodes CASTGAEAFF.